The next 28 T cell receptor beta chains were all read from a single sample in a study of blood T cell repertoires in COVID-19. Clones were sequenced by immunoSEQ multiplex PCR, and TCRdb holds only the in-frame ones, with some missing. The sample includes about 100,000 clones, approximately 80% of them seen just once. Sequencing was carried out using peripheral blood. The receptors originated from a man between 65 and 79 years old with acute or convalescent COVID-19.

As DNA, the CDR3 is TGTGCCAGCTCACGCGGGCGGCTGGACACCGGGGAGCTGTTTTTT. It yields the protein CASSRGRLDTGELFF. V and J are TRBV18 and TRBJ2-2, with D possibly TRBD2 on 5 matching bases. The CDR3 totals 15 residues. V was shortened by 4 bases and J by 3 bases, with 12 bases between the two germline ends. CDR1 KGHSH and CDR2 LQKENI come from the germline V gene.

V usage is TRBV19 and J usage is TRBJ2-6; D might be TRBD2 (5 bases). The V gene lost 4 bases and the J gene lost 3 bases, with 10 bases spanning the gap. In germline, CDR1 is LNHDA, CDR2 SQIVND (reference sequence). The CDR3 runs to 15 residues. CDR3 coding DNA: TGTGCCAGTAGTAGTGGGAGCCTTGGGGCCAACGTCCTGACTTTC. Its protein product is CASSSGSLGANVLTF.

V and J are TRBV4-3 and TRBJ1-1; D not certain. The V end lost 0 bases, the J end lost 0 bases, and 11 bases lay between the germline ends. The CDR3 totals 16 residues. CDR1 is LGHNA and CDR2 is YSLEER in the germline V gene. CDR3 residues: CASSQDGTRLNTEAFF. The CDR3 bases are TGCGCCAGCAGCCAAGACGGTACGAGGTTGAACACTGAAGCTTTCTTT.

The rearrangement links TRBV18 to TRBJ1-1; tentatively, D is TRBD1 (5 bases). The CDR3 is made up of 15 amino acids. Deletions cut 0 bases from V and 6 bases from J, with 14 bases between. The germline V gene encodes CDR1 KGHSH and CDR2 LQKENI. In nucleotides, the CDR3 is TGTGCCAGCTCACCACCGGAAGGGGATGGATCTGAAGCTTTCTTT. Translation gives CASSPPEGDGSEAFF.

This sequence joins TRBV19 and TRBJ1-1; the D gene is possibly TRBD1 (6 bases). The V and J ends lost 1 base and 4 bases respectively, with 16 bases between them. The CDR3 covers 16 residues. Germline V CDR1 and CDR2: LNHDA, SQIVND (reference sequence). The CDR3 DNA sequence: TGTGCCAGTAGTATAGGTCCGCAGGGGTCGGGCACTGAAGCTTTCTTT. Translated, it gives CASSIGPQGSGTEAFF.

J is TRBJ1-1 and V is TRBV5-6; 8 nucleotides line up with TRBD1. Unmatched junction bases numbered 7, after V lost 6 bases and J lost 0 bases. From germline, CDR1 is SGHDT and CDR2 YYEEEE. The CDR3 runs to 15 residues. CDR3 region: CASTLYRGMNTEAFF. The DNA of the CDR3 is TGTGCCAGCACCCTTTACAGGGGGATGAACACTGAAGCTTTCTTT. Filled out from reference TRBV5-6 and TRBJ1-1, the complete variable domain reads DAGVTQSPTHLIKTRGQQVTLRCSPKSGHDTVSWYQQALGQGPQFIFQYYEEEERQRGNFPDRFSGHQFPNYSSELNVNALLLGDSALYLCASTLYRGMNTEAFFGQGTRLTVV.

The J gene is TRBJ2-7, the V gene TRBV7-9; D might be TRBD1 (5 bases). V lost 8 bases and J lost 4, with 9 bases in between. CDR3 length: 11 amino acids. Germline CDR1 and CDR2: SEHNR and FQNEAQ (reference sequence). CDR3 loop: CASGARYEQYF. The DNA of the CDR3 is TGTGCCAGCGGGGCCAGATACGAGCAGTACTTC.

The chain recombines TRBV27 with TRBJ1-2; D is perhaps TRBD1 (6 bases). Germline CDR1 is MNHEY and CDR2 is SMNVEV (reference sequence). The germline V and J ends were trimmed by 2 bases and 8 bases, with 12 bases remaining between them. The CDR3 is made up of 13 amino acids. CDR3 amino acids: CASSLEGRGGYTF. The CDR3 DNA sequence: TGTGCCAGCAGTTTAGAGGGGAGGGGGGGCTACACCTTC.

CDR3 sequence: CASSHPLTGGPGELFF. The CDR3 bases are TGTGCCAGCAGCCACCCGTTGACGGGGGGGCCCGGGGAGCTGTTTTTT. The chain joins TRBV6-2 or TRBV6-3 to TRBJ2-2; 8 nucleotides agree with TRBD2. The V segment lost 6 bases and the J segment 6 bases; nucleotides outside the gene matches: 12. Germline V gives CDR1 MNHEY, CDR2 SVGEGT. The CDR3 is 16 residues long.

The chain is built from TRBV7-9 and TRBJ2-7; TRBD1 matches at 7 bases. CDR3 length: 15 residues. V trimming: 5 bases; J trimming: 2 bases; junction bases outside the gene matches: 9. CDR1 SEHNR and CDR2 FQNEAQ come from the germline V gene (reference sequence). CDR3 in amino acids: CASSDRDRGPYEQYF. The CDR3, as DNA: TGTGCCAGCAGCGACCGGGACAGAGGTCCCTACGAGCAGTACTTC.

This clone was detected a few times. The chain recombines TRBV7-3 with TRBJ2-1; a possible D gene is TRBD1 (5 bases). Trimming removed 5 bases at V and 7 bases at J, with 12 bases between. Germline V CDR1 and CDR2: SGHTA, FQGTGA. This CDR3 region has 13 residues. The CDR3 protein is CASSPRDSNEQFF. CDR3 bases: TGTGCCAGCAGCCCTAGAGACAGTAATGAGCAGTTCTTC.

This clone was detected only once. CDR3 sequence reads: CASSPSTGMNTEAFF. The CDR3 DNA is TGTGCCAGCAGCCCCTCGACAGGCATGAACACTGAAGCTTTCTTT. The chain uses TRBV7-3 and TRBJ1-1; possible D gene TRBD1, 6 bases. The CDR3 has 15 amino acids. V lost 5 bases and J lost 0, with 13 bases in between. CDR1 is SGHTA and CDR2 is FQGTGA in the germline V gene.

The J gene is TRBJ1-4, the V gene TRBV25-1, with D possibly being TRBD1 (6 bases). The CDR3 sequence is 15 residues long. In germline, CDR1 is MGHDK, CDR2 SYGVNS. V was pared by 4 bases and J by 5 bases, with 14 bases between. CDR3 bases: TGTGCCAGCAGTGCCAGGACAGCCCGGAATGAAAAACTGTTTTTT. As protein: CASSARTARNEKLFF.

This CDR3 is CASSLRTGGHEQFF. The CDR3 DNA reads TGTGCCAGCAGTTTACGGACGGGAGGACATGAGCAGTTCTTC. The V call is TRBV27, the J call TRBJ2-1, with 7 bases matching TRBD2. CDR1 MNHEY and CDR2 SMNVEV come from the germline V gene (reference sequence). V shed 2 bases and J 8 bases; nucleotides not matched to a gene: 6. CDR3 size: 14 residues.

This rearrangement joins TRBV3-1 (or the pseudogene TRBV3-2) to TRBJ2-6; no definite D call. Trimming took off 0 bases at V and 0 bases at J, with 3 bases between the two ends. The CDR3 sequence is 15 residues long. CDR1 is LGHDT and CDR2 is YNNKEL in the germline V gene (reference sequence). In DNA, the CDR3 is TGTGCCAGCAGCCAAGATAGCTCTGGGGCCAACGTCCTGACTTTC. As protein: CASSQDSSGANVLTF.

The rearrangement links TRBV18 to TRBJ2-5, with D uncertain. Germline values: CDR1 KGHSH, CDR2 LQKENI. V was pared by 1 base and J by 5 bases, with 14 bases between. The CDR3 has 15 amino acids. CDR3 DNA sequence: TGTGCCAGCTCACCACGGGCCCTGGGCTTTGAGACCCAGTACTTC. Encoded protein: CASSPRALGFETQYF.

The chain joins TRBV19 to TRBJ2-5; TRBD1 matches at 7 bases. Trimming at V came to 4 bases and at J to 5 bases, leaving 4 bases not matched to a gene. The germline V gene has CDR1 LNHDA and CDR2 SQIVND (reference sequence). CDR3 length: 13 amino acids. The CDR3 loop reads CASSTTGFETQYF. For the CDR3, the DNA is TGTGCCAGTAGTACGACAGGGTTTGAGACCCAGTACTTC. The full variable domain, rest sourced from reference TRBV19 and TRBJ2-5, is DGGITQSPKYLFRKEGQNVTLSCEQNLNHDAMYWYRQDPGQGLRLIYYSQIVNDFQKGDIAEGYSVSREKKESFPLTVTSAQKNPTAFYLCASSTTGFETQYFGPGTRLLVL.

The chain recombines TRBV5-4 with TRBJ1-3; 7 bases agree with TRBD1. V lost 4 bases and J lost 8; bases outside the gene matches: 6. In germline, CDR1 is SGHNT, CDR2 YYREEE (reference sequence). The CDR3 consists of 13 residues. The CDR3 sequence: CASSLGQADTIYF. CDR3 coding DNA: TGTGCCAGCAGCCTCGGACAGGCCGACACCATATATTTT.

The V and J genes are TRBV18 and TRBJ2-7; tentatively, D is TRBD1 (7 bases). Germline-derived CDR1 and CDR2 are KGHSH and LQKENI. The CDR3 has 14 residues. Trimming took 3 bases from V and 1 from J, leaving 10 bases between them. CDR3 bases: TGTGCCAGCTCACCCAGGGGGGTGTCCTACGAGCAGTACTTC. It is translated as CASSPRGVSYEQYF.

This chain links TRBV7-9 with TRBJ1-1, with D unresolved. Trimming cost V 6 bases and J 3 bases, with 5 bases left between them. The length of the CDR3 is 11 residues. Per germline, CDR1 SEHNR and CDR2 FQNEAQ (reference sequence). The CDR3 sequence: CASSPDTEAFF. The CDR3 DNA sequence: TGTGCCAGCAGTCCCGACACTGAAGCTTTCTTT.

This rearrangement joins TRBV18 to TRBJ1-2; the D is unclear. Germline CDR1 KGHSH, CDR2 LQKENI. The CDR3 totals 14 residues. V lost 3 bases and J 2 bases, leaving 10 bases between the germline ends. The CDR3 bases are TGTGCCAGCTCACCGATCGACGGGAACTATGGCTACACCTTC. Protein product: CASSPIDGNYGYTF.

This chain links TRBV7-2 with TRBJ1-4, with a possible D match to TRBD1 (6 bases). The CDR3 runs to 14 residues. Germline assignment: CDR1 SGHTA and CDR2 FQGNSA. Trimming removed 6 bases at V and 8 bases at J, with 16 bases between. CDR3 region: CASRKTGGREKLFF. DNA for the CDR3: TGTGCCAGCAGAAAGACAGGAGGCAGGGAAAAACTGTTTTTT.

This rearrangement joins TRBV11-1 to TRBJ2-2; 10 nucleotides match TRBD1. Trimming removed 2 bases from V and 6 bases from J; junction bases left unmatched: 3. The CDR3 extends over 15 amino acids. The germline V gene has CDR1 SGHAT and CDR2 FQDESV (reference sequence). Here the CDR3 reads CASSLRDRGAGELFF. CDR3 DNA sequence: TGTGCCAGCAGCTTACGGGACAGGGGTGCCGGGGAGCTGTTTTTT. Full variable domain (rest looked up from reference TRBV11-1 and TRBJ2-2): EAEVAQSPRYKITEKSQAVAFWCDPISGHATLYWYRQILGQGPELLVQFQDESVVDDSQLPKDRFSAERLKGVDSTLKIQPAELGDSAMYLCASSLRDRGAGELFFGEGSRLTVL.

The DNA of the CDR3 is TGTGCCAGCAAAGGGACAGGGGGCTACGAGCAGTACTTC. Encoded protein: CASKGTGGYEQYF. The chain carries TRBV2 and TRBJ2-7; 11 positions match TRBD1. The germline CDR1 and CDR2 sequences are SNHLY and FYNNEI. The CDR3 has 13 residues. V lost 7 bases to trimming and J lost 3 bases; unmatched junction nucleotides: 2.

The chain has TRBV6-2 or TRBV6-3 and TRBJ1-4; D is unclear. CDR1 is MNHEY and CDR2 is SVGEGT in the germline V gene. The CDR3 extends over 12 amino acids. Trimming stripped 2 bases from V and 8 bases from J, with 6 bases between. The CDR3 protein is CASSYIPEKLFF. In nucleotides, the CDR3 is TGTGCCAGCAGTTACATCCCGGAAAAACTGTTTTTT.

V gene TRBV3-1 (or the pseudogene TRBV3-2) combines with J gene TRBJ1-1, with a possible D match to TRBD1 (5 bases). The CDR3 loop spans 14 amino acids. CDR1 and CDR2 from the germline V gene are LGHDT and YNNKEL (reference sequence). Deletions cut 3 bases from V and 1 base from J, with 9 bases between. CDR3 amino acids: CASSHPDRNTEAFF. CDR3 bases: TGTGCCAGCAGCCACCCCGACAGGAACACTGAAGCTTTCTTT.

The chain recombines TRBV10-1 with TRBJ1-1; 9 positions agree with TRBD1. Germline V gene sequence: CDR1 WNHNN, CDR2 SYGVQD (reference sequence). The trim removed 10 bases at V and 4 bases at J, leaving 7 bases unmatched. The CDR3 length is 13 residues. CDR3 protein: CANYRGLPTEAFF. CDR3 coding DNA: TGCGCCAACTACAGGGGGCTGCCCACTGAAGCTTTCTTT.

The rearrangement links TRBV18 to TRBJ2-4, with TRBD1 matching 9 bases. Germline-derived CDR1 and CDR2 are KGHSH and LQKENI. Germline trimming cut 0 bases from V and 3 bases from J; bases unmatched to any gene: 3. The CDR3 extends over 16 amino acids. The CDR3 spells CASSPPGQGFKNIQYF. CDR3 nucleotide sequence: TGTGCCAGCTCACCACCGGGACAGGGCTTCAAAAACATTCAGTACTTC.